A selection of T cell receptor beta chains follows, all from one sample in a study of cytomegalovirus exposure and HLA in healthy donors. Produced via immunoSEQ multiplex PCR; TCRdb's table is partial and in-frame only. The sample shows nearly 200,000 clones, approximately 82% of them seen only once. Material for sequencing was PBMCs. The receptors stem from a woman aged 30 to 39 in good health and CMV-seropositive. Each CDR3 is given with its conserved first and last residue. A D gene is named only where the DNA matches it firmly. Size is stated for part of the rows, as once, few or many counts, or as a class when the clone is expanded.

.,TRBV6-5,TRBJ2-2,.,TGTGCCAGCAGGACAGGAATTTTTACCGGGGAGCTGTTTTTT,CASRTGIFTGELFF
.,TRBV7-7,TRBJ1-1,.,TGTGCTACCAGTCCCTCACCAATAAACACTGAAGCTTTCTTT,CATSPSPINTEAFF
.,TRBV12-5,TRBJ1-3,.,TGTGCTAGTGGCGAGGCCCAGATCTCTGGAAACACCATATATTTT,CASGEAQISGNTIYF
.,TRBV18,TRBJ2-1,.,TGTGCCAGCTCACCACTCCCGGCAGGGAGGCATGAGCAGTTCTTC,CASSPLPAGRHEQFF
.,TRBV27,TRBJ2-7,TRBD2,TGTGCCAGCAGTTTAGGGCGGGAGGGCCTCCCCTACGAGCAGTACTTC,CASSLGREGLPYEQYF
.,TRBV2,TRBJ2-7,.,TGTGCCAGCAGCGGGGATCCCAGTCCGAGGGAGCAGTACTTC,CASSGDPSPREQYF
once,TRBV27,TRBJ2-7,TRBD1,TGTGCCAGCAGGCTCTCCGGGACAGGTGGCGAGCAGTACTTC,CASRLSGTGGEQYF
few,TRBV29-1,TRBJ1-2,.,TGCAGCGTTGTCTCCCCGGGGAGTAAGGGCTATGGCTACACCTTC,CSVVSPGSKGYGYTF
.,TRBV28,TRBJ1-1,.,TGTGCCAGCAGTTCCGGTCCCACTGAAGCTTTCTTT,CASSSGPTEAFF
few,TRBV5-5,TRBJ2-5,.,TGTGCCAGCAGCTTGGCGGGGGACGGGGTCCAAGAGACCCAGTACTTC,CASSLAGDGVQETQYF
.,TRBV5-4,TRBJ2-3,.,TGTGCCAGCAGCTTGGAACTAGCCCTGACAACAGATACGCAGTATTTT,CASSLELALTTDTQYF
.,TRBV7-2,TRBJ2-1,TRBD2,TGTGCCAGCAGCTTGACTAGCCTGGGTGAGCAGTTCTTC,CASSLTSLGEQFF
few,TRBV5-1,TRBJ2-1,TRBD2,TGCGCCAGCAGCTTGGCGGCTAGCGGGAGCTACAATGAGCAGTTCTTC,CASSLAASGSYNEQFF
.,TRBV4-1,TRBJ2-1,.,TGCGCCAGCAGCCGCGACAGCAGCTCCTACAATGAGCAGTTCTTC,CASSRDSSSYNEQFF
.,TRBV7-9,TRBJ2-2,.,TGTGCCAGCAGCTTAGGCAGGGCCGGGGAGCTGTTTTTT,CASSLGRAGELFF
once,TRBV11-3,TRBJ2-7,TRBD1,TGTGCCAGCAGCTTGGCGGGACAGGGTGAGCAGTACTTC,CASSLAGQGEQYF
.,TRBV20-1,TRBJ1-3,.,TGCAGTGCTAGATCCCAGGACACCATATATTTT,CSARSQDTIYF
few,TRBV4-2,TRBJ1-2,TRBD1,TGTGCCAGCAGCCAAGCTATGGGACAGGGGGCGAGCTACACCTTC,CASSQAMGQGASYTF
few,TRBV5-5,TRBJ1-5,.,TGTGCCAGCAGCTTGGGAGAGAAATGGCAGCCCCAGCATTTT,CASSLGEKWQPQHF
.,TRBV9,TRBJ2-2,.,TGTGCCAGCAGCCCAGGGGTTGCGGGCCAAATTTCCGGGGAGCTGTTTTTT,CASSPGVAGQISGELFF
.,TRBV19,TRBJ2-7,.,TGTGCCAGTAGTATCGGGGGTCCTCCCTACGAGCAGTACTTC,CASSIGGPPYEQYF
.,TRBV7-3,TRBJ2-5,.,TGTGCCAGCAGCTTAGGATCCGGGGTCGAAGAGACCCAGTACTTC,CASSLGSGVEETQYF
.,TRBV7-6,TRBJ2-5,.,TGTGCCAGCAGCTTTAGGGAGAGGCAAGAGACCCAGTACTTC,CASSFRERQETQYF
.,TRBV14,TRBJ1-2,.,TGTGCCAGCAGCCAATCGATGCGGGGAGTTGGCTACACCTTC,CASSQSMRGVGYTF
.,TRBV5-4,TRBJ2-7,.,TGTGCCAGCAGACTTGGGAGGACGGCGCCCTACGAGCAGTACTTC,CASRLGRTAPYEQYF
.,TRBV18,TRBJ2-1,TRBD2,TGTGCCAGCTCATCTTCTAGCGGGAGGAATGAGCAGTTCTTC,CASSSSSGRNEQFF
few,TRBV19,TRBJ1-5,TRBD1,TGTGCCAGTAGTAGGACAGGGACGGCTCGGCAGCCCCAGCATTTT,CASSRTGTARQPQHF
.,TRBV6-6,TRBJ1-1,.,TGTGCCAGCAGTCACGGGGGGTCCGACACTGAAGCTTTCTTT,CASSHGGSDTEAFF
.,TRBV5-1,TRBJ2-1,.,TGCGCCAGCAGCTTACCATCCACCGGTGGTGAGCAGTTCTTC,CASSLPSTGGEQFF
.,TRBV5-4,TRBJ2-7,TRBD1,TGTGCCAGCAGCTTGGGGGCCGGGACAGTTACCTACGAGCAGTACTTC,CASSLGAGTVTYEQYF
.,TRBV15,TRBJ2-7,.,TGTGCCACCAGCAGAGATAAGGTAACAGGGTCCCACGAGCAGTACTTC,CATSRDKVTGSHEQYF
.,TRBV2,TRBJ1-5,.,TGTGCCAGCAGTTCTATTACAGGGTTTAATCAGCCCCAGCATTTT,CASSSITGFNQPQHF
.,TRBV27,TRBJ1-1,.,TGTGCCAGCGCGGACATTATGAACACTGAAGCTTTCTTT,CASADIMNTEAFF
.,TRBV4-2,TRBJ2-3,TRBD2,TGTGCCAGCAGCCAACTATCTAGCGGCGTAACTAAGTCCTTCAGAAAATCAGATACGCAGTATTTT,CASSQLSSGVTKSFRKSDTQYF
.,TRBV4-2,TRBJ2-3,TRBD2,TGTGCCAGCAGCCAAGGTGTAGGAGGGACTAGCGGGACAGATACGCAGTATTTT,CASSQGVGGTSGTDTQYF
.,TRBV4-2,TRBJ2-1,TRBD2,TGTGCCAGCAGTACAGCCGGGACTAGCTTCAATGAGCAGTTCTTC,CASSTAGTSFNEQFF
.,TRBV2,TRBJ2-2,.,TGTGCCAGCCTTGACAGCCCGAACACCGGGGAGCTGTTTTTT,CASLDSPNTGELFF
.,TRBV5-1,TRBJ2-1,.,TGCGCCAGCAGCTTGGGCGGGGACAATGAGCAGTTCTTC,CASSLGGDNEQFF
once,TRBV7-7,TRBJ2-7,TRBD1,TGTGCTAGCAGCCCCCGGACAGGGGCAATTGAGCAGTACTTC,CASSPRTGAIEQYF
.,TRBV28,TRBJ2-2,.,TGTGCCAGCAGTTTTTTAAAGTCGGAGGGGATGACCGGGGAGCTGTTTTTT,CASSFLKSEGMTGELFF
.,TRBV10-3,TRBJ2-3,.,TGTGCCATCAGGATTGGGGCAGGTGGGACAGATACGCAGTATTTT,CAIRIGAGGTDTQYF
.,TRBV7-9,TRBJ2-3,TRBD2,TGTGCCAGCAGCTCTGGACTAGCGGGTCGCACAGATACGCAGTATTTT,CASSSGLAGRTDTQYF
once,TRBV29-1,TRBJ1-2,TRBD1,TGCAGCGGAGGCGACAGGGGCGGGGGCTACACCTTC,CSGGDRGGGYTF
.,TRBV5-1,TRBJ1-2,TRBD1,TGCGCCAGCAGCTCAATCCACCTAACCAGACAGGGGAGTGTGGGGGTCTATGGCTACACCTTC,CASSSIHLTRQGSVGVYGYTF
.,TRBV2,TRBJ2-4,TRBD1,TGTGCCAGCAGTGAAGCGCTGACAGGGTTTTACATTCAGTACTTC,CASSEALTGFYIQYF